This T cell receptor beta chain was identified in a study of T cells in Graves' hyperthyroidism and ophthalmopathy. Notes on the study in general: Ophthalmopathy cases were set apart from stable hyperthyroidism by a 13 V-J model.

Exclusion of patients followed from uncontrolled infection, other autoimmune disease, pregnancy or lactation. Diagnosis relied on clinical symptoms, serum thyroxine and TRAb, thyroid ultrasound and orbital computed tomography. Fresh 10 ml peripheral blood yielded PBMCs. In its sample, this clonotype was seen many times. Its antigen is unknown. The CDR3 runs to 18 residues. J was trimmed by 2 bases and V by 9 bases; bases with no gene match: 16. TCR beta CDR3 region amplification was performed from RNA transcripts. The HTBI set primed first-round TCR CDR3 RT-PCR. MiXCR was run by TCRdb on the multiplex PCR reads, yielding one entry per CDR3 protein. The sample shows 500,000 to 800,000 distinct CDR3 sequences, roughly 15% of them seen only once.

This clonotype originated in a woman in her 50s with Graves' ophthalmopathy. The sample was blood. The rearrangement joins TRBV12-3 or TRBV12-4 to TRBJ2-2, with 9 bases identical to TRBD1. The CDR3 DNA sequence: TGTGCCAGTAGCCCCGACAGGGGGGCTAACAGAAACACCGGGGAGCTGTTTTTT. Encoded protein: CASSPDRGANRNTGELFF.